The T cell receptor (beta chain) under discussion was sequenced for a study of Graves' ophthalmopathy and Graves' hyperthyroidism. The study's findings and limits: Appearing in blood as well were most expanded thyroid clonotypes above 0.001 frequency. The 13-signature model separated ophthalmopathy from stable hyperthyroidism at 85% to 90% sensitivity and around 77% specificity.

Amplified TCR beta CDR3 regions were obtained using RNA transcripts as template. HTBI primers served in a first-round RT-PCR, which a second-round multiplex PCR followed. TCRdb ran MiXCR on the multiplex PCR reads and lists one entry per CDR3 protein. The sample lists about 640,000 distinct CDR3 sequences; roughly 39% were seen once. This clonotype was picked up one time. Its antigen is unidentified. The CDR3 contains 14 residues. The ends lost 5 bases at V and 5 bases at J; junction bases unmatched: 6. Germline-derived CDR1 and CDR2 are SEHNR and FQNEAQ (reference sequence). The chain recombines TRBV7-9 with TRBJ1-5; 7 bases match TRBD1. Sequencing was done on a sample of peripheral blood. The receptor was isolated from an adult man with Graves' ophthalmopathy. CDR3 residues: CASSLTGVDQPQHF. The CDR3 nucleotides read TGTGCCAGCAGCCTAACAGGGGTTGATCAGCCCCAGCATTTT.